This T cell receptor beta chain was documented in a study of blood T cell repertoires in COVID-19. Study background: Sites across the United States, Italy and Spain contributed samples from acute and convalescent COVID-19. PBMCs, B-cell-depleted T cells, or T cells provided the cDNA or gDNA that made up the material.

V dropped 2 bases and J dropped 9 bases, with 13 bases sitting between them. This CDR3 has 14 amino acids. The V gene's germline CDR1 is MNHEY and CDR2 SVGAGI. The authors' processing: Reference gene primer amplification gave nucleated cell count estimates. Sequenced by immunoSEQ multiplex PCR; TCRdb stores in-frame clones only, minus some. That table supplies the V and J calls and clone size; D and trimming were determined from the DNA. The sample has approximately 250,000 clones, around four fifths seen once; the top ten hold 3.5% to 5.5%. This clone was counted once. The specimen sequenced was peripheral blood. The J gene is TRBJ2-2, the V gene TRBV6-5; D may be TRBD1 (5 bases). The source is a man aged 55 to 69 who had recovered from COVID-19. CDR3 sequence reads: CASSYALGDRELFF. The CDR3, as DNA: TGTGCCAGCAGTTACGCCCTAGGGGATCGGGAGCTGTTTTTT.